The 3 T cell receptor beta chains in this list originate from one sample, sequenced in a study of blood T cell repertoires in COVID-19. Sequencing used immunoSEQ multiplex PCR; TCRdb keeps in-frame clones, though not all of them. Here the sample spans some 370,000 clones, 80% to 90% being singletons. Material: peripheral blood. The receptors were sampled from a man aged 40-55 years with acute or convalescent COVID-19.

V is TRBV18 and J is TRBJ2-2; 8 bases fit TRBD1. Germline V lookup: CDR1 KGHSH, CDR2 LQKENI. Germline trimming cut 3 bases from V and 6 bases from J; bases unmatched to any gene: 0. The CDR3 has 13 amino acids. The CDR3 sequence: CASSPDRAGELFF. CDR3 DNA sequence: TGTGCCAGCTCACCGGACAGGGCCGGGGAGCTGTTTTTT.

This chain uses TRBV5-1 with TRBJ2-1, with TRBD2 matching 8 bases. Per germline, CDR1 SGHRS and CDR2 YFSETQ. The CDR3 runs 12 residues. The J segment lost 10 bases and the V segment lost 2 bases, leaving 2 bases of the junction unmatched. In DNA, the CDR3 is TGCGCCAGCAGCTTTAGCGGGGAGGAGCAGTTCTTC. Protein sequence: CASSFSGEEQFF.

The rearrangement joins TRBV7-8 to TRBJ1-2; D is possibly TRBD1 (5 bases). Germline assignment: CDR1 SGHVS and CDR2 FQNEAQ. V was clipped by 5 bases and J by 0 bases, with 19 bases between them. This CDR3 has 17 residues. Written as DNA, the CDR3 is TGTGCCAGCAGCCTTCGAGTGGACAACCTAGCTAACTATGGCTACACCTTC. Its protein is CASSLRVDNLANYGYTF.